Included here is one TCR beta chain sequence, with context. The antigen is not known. These data belong to a study of cytomegalovirus exposure and HLA in healthy donors. Overall study findings and caveats: In vitro confirmation showed a few CMV-associated chains to be CMV antigen specific. Most observed TCR sequences were rare, whereas some public TCRs were detected in many donors.

The study ran its PCR with 60 Vbeta and 13 Jbeta primers. TCRdb's copy holds only in-frame clones and misses some; the assay was immunoSEQ multiplex PCR. The sample includes about 160,000 clones, 60% to 80% of them seen just once. CDR3 length: 13 amino acids. CDR1 is GTSNPN, CDR2 SVGIG, per germline (reference sequence). Losses at the gene ends were 3 bases for V and 4 bases for J; bases not matched to a gene: 3. The sequence was obtained from a man aged 45-60 years in good health and CMV-seropositive. The sequencing sample was made of PBMCs. V usage is TRBV30 and J usage is TRBJ1-5; 7 bases line up with TRBD1. The CDR3 bases are TGTGCCTGGAGCTTACAGGGGAATCAGCCCCAGCATTTT. Protein product: CAWSLQGNQPQHF.